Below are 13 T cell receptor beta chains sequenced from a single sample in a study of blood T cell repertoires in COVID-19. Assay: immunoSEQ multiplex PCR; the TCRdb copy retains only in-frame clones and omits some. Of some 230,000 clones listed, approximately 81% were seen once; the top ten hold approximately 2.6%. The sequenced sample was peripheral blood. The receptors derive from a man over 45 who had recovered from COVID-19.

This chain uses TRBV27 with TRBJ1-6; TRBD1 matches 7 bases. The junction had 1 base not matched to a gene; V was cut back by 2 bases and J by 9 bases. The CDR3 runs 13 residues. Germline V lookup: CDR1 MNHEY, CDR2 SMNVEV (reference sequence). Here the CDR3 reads CASSLQGGSPLHF. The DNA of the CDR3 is TGTGCCAGCAGTTTACAGGGGGGTTCACCCCTCCACTTT.

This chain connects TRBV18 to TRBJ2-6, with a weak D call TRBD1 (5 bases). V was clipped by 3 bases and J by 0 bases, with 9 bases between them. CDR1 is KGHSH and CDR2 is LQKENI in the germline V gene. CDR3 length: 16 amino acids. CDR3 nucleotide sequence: TGTGCCAGCTCACCTAACACAGGCTCTGGGGCCAACGTCCTGACTTTC. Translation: CASSPNTGSGANVLTF.

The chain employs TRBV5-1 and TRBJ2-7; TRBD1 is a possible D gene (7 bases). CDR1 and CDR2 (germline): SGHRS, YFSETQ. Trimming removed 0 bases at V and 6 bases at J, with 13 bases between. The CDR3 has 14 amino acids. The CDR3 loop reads CASSLGQGLGEQYF. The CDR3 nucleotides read TGCGCCAGCAGCTTGGGACAGGGACTGGGCGAGCAGTACTTC.

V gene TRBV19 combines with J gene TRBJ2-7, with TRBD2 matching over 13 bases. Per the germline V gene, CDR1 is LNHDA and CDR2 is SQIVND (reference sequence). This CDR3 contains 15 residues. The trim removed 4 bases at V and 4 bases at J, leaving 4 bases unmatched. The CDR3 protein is CASSKRTSGSYEQYF. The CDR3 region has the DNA TGTGCCAGTAGTAAAAGGACTAGCGGGAGTTACGAGCAGTACTTC. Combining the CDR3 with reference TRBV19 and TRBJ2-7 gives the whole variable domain DGGITQSPKYLFRKEGQNVTLSCEQNLNHDAMYWYRQDPGQGLRLIYYSQIVNDFQKGDIAEGYSVSREKKESFPLTVTSAQKNPTAFYLCASSKRTSGSYEQYFGPGTRLTVT.

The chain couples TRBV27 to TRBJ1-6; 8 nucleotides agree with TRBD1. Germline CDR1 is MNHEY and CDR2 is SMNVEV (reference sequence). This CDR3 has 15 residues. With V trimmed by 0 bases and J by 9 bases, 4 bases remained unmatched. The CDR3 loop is CASSLSSRGRSPLHF. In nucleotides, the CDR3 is TGTGCCAGCAGTTTATCTTCCAGGGGGCGTTCACCCCTCCACTTT.

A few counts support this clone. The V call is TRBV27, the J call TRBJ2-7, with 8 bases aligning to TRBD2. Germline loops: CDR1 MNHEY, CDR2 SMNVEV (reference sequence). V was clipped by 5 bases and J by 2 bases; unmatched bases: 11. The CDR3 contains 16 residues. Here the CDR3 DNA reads TGTGCCAGCAGTCAATACTTGACTAGCGCCGCCTACGAGCAGTACTTC. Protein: CASSQYLTSAAYEQYF.

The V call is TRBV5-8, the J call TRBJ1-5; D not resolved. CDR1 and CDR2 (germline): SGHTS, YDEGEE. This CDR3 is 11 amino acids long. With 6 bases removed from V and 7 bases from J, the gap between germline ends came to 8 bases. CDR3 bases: TGTGCCAGCACCGAGCTCCAGCCCCAGCATTTT. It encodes CASTELQPQHF.

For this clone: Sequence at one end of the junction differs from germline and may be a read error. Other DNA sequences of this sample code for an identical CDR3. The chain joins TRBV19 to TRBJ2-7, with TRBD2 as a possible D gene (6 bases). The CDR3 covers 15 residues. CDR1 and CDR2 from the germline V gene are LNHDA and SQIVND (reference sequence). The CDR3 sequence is CASSTGGTGSYEQYF. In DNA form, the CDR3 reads TGTGCCAGTAGTACTGGGGGGACGGGATCCTACGAGCAATACTTC.

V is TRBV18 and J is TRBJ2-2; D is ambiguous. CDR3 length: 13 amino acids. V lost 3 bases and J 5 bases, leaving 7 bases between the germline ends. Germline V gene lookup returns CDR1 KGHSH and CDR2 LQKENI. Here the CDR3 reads CASSPPGTGELFF. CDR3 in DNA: TGTGCCAGCTCACCCCCAGGAACCGGGGAGCTGTTTTTT.

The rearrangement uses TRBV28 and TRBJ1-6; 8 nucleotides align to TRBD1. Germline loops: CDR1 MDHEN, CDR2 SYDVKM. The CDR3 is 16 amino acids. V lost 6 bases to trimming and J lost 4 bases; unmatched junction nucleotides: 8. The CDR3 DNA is TGTGCCAGCAGCCCTGACAGGGGCCCGTATAATTCACCCCTCCACTTT. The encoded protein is CASSPDRGPYNSPLHF. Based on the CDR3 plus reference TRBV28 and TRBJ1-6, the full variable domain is DVKVTQSSRYLVKRTGEKVFLECVQDMDHENMFWYRQDPGLGLRLIYFSYDVKMKEKGDIPEGYSVSREKKERFSLILESASTNQTSMYLCASSPDRGPYNSPLHFGNGTRLTVT.

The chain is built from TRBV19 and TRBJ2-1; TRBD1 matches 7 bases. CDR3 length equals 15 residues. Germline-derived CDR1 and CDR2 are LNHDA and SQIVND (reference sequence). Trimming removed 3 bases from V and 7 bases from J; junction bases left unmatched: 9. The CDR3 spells CASSIEGQPPNEQFF. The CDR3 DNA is TGTGCCAGTAGTATTGAGGGACAGCCTCCTAATGAGCAGTTCTTC.

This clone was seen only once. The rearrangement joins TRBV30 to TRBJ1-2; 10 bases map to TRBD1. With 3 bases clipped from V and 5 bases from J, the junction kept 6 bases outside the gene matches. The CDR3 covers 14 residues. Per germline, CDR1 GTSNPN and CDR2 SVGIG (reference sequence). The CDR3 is CAWSQGQGRYGYTF. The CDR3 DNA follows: TGTGCCTGGAGCCAGGGACAGGGGAGATATGGCTACACCTTC.

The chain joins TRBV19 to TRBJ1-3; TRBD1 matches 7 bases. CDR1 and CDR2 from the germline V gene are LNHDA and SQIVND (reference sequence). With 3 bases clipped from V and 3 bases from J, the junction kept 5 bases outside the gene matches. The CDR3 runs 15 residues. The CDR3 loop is CASSIIAGGGNTIYF. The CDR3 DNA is TGTGCCAGTAGTATCATAGCAGGGGGTGGAAACACCATATATTTT.